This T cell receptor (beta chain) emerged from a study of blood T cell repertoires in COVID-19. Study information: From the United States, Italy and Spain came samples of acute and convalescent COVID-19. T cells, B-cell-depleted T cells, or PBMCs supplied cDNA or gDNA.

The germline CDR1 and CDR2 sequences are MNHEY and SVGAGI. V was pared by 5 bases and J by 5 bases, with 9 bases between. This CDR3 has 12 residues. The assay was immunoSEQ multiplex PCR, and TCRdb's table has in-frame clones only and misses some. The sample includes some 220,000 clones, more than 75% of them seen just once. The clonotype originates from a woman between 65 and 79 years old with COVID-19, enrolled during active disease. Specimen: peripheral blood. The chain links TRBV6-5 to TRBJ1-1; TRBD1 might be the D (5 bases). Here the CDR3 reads CASSRGGTEAFF. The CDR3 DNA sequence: TGTGCCAGCAGTCGTGGGGGGACTGAAGCTTTCTTT.